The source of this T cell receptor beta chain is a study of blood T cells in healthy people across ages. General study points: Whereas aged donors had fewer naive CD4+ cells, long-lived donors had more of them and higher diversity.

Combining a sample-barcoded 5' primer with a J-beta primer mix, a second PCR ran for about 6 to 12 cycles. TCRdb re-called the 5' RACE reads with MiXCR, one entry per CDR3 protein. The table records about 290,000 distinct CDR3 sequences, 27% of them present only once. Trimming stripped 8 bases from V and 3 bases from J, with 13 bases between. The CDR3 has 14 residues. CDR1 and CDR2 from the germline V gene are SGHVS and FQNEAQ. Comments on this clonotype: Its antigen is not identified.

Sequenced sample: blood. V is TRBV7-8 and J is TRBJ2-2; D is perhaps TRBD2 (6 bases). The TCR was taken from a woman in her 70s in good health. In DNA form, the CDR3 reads TGTGCCAGCGACGGGGGTCGCGACACCGGGGAGCTGTTTTTT. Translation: CASDGGRDTGELFF.